A single T cell receptor (beta chain) is shown here with its context. Its antigen is still unknown. Sequencing took place on an Illumina HiSeq 2000. The TCR beta cDNA libraries were made using 5'RACE template switching, a step that added both a universal primer site and unique molecular identifiers. cDNA synthesis was primed from the TCR beta constant segment and was followed by two successive PCR amplification steps. For the original study's pipeline: MIGEC was used to demultiplex reads and group reads by UMI, and MiTCR was used to assemble and quantify clonotypes. Only TCR cDNA sequences supported by at least two reads were kept to exclude erroneous sequences. The tcR package was used for downstream repertoire analysis, and clonotypes were matched across fractions by CDR3 nucleotide sequence plus V segment. VDJmatch was used to annotate antigen specificity against VDJdb, with one amino acid substitution in CDR3 permitted. The reads, reprocessed by TCRdb, yield one row per CDR3 protein sequence and no DNA. TCRdb's processing, not the study's, gives the V and J calls here. For this sample, the table gives about 260,000 distinct CDR3 sequences. The ten largest account for approximately 0.39% of the sample.

The data are from a study of T cells expressing NK-cell markers (TCRdb year 2020). Some background on the complete study: TCR beta-chain repertoires were profiled in sorted CD3+CD56+NKG2C+, CD3+CD56+NKG2C- and CD3+CD56-NKG2C+ T-cell subsets from about 8 donors. Seven of the eight sequenced donors were HCMV-seropositive and one was HCMV-seronegative. All eight donors whose samples were sequenced were randomly selected healthy volunteers, three of them men and five women. Libraries were sequenced as 2 x 150 bp reads on Illumina HiSeq 2000/2500, MiSeq or NextSeq. Broad study findings and their caveats: Those dominant clonotypes were again the most abundant among CD3+CD56-NKG2C+ cells in a handful of donors, at about 25-60.1%. Whether the expanded NKG2C-expressing T cell clones were specific for HCMV antigens remained unclear. For roughly six donors, the dominant CD3+CD56+NKG2C+ clonotypes were among the top 10 CD8+ clonotypes and accounted for about 1.0-7.5% of CD8+ T cells.

HCMV-specific IgG was detected in serum with a commercial ELISA kit to determine HCMV serostatus. Peripheral blood mononuclear cells were isolated from blood by Ficoll density gradient centrifugation. The receptor was derived from a man between 18 and 35 years old in good health. Donor details come from another sample of the same person, matched by shared clones. Sequencing was performed on blood T cells: a sorted CD56 or NKG2C T cell subset, CD4+ or CD8+ T cells, or bulk PBMC T cells (not recorded which).

The CDR3 protein is CASSSHQLKTGGWVRDTGELFF. Recombination connected TRBV7-1 to TRBJ2-2; TCRdb's D call, TRBD1, is unchecked because there is no DNA. TRBV7-1 is an ORF for which the function is uncertain. From the cysteine up to the phenylalanine, the CDR3 has a length of 22 residues. The DNA is not on file.